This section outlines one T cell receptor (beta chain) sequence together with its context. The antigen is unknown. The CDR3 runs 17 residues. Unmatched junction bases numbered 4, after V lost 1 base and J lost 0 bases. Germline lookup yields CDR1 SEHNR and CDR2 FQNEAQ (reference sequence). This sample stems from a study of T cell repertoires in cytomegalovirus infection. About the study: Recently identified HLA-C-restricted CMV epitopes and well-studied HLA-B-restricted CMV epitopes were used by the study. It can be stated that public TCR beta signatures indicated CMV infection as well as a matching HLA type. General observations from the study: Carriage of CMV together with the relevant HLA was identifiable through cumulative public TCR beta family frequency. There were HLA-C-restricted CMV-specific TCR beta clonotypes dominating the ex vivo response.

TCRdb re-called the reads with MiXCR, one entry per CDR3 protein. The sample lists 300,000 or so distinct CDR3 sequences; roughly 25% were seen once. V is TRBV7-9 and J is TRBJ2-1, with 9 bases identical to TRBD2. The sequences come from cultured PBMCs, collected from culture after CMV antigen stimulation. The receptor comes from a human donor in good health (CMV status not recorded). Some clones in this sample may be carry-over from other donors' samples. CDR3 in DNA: TGTGCCAGCAGCTTAGTGGGTAGCGGGAGCTCCTACAATGAGCAGTTCTTC. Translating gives CASSLVGSGSSYNEQFF.